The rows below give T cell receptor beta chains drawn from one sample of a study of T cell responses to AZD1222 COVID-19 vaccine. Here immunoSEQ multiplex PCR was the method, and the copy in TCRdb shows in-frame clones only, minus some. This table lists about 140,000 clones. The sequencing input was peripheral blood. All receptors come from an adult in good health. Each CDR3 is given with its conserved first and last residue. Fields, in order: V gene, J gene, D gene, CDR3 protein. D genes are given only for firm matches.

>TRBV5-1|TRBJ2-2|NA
CASSLEAAQNTGELFF
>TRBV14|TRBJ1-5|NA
CASSQAGGQPQHF
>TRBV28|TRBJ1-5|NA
CASTEGGVFQPQHF
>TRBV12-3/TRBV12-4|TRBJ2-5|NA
CASSGQGRETQYF
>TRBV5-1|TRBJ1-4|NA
CASRWGTNEKLFF
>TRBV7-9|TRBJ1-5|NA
CASSSGQFSNQPQHF
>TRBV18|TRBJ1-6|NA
CASSPGAATPLHF
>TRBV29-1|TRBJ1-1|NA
CSVAQGLNTEAFF
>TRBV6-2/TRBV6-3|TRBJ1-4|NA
CASSSLGQTTNEKLFF
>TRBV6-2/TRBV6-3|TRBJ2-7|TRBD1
CASSYSGTGSYEQYF
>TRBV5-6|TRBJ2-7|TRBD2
CASSPGGASYEQYF
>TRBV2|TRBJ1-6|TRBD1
CASSEEPGQISPLHF
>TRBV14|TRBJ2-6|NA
CASSQENRPSGANVLTF
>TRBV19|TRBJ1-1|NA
CASSTPGTYLNTEAFF
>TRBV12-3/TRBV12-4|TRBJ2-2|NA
CASGNTGELFF
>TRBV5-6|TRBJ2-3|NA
CASSLGFDLSTDTQYF
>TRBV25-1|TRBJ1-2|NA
CASSDPGQFYGYTF
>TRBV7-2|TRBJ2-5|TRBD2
CASSLGGTSGEETQYF
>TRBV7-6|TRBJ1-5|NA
CASSASTGGPSNQPQHF
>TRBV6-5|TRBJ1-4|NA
CASTRGDRRNEKLFF
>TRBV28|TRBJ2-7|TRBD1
CASRTTGVTYEQYF
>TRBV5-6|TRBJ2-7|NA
CASSLYPGTAFIEQYF
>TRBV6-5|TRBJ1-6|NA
CASRPGLTNSPLHF
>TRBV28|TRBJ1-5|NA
CASNYPGGGQPQHF
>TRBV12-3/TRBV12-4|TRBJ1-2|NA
CASRSDRTQTF
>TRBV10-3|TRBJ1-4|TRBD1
CAISSGGQVQKLFF
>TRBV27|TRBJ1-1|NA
CASSLSGLNTEAFF
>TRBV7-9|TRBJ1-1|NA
CATKEGPITEAFF
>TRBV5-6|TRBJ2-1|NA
CASSSRAQSREQFF
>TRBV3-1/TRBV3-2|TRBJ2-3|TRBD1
CASSQGTGHTDTQYF
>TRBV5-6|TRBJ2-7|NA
CASSPRGRETYEQYF
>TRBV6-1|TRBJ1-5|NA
CASSDNRANQPQHF
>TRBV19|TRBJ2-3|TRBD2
CASSIELAGGLLSDTQYF
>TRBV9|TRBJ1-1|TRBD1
CASSVQGDTEAFF
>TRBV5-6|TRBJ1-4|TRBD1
CASSEDRGGTNEKLFF